This TCR beta chain was sequenced for a study of shared clonotypes between healthy human individuals. The donor population consisted of healthy HIV-negative adults with no recent acute infections or vaccinations. With V trimmed by 6 bases and J by 0 bases, 17 bases remained unmatched. The CDR3 totals 20 residues. Germline CDR1 SNHLY, CDR2 FYNNEI. An even split of each subset's genomic DNA across several immunoSEQ plates was performed. Per the original data handling: There were no quality scores in the junction-only immunoSEQ sequences, so filtering differed. The repertoire was sequenced with immunoSEQ multiplex PCR; TCRdb's copy has only in-frame clones and lacks some. V, J and clone size are taken as reported in that table, and D and trimming were inferred from the DNA itself. Altogether approximately 500,000 clones are present, 75% to 85% being singletons, with the ten largest covering 10% to 15%.

The sequenced sample was PBMCs. This chain links TRBV2 with TRBJ2-2; 9 bases fit TRBD2. This TCR derives from a woman in her thirties or forties in good health. Some clones in this sample may be carry-over from other donors' samples. CDR3 protein: CASRPSLFVREGANTGELFF. CDR3 nucleotides: TGTGCCAGCAGACCTTCCTTATTCGTGCGGGAGGGCGCGAACACCGGGGAGCTGTTTTTT.